Following are 13 T cell receptor beta chains from one sample sequenced in a study of cytomegalovirus exposure and HLA in healthy donors. The PCR had 60 Vbeta and 13 Jbeta primers. Libraries were prepared by immunoSEQ multiplex PCR; TCRdb keeps only in-frame clonotypes and omits some of them. The sample gives more than 150,000 clones, about 81% of which show up once; around 2% is in the top ten. Sequences were obtained from PBMCs. The receptors come from a woman in her late teens or twenties in good health and CMV-seropositive.

The rearrangement uses TRBV2 and TRBJ1-6, with D perhaps TRBD1 (5 bases). There are 16 residues in the CDR3. Germline CDR1 SNHLY, CDR2 FYNNEI. The V end was cut by 5 bases, the J end by 0 bases, with 11 bases between. The CDR3 coding sequence is TGTGCCAGCAGTAAGGAGGGGAGCTCCTATAATTCACCCCTCCACTTT. It encodes CASSKEGSSYNSPLHF.

This clone was seen a handful of times. The chain has TRBV6-1 and TRBJ2-7; TRBD1 aligns across 9 bases. Trimming took 8 bases from V and 3 from J; bases not matched to a gene: 2. Germline V gene data show CDR1 as MNHNS and CDR2 as SASEGT. The CDR3 extends over 12 amino acids. The CDR3 is CASPGQGYEQYF. The CDR3 region has the DNA TGTGCCAGCCCGGGACAGGGCTACGAGCAGTACTTC.

DNA for the CDR3: TGCGCCAGCAGCCACCTAAGCCGCGGGGGGTTCGCCTACAATGAGCAGTTCTTC. This gives the protein CASSHLSRGGFAYNEQFF. The gene calls are TRBV4-1 and TRBJ2-1, with TRBD2 matching 8 bases. CDR3 length equals 18 residues. Trimming removed 3 bases from V and 2 bases from J; junction bases left unmatched: 12. The germline gives CDR1 MGHRA, CDR2 YSYEKL.

The chain carries TRBV7-9 and TRBJ1-2, with 10 bases aligning to TRBD1. The CDR3 is made up of 14 amino acids. From germline, CDR1 is SEHNR and CDR2 FQNEAQ (reference sequence). V lost 5 bases, J lost 4 bases, and 4 bases stayed unmatched. CDR3 residues: CASSPGQGGYGYTF. As DNA, the CDR3 is TGTGCCAGCAGCCCCGGACAGGGGGGCTATGGCTACACCTTC.

The chain carries TRBV14 and TRBJ2-3, with 7 bases identical to TRBD2. V dropped 2 bases and J dropped 0; count of bases not matched to a gene: 2. The V gene's germline CDR1 is SGHDN and CDR2 FVKESK. This CDR3 is 15 amino acids long. CDR3 residues: CASSQWRGSTDTQYF. The DNA of the CDR3 is TGTGCCAGCAGCCAATGGCGGGGGAGCACAGATACGCAGTATTTT.

V is TRBV5-4 and J is TRBJ2-3, with D maybe TRBD2 (6 bases). CDR1 and CDR2 (germline): SGHNT, YYREEE (reference sequence). Trimming stripped 2 bases from V and 2 bases from J, with 9 bases between. This CDR3 is 14 amino acids long. In DNA, the CDR3 is TGTGCCAGCAGCTTAAGCGGGTCCACAGATACGCAGTATTTT. Its translation: CASSLSGSTDTQYF.

The V gene is TRBV30, the J gene TRBJ1-2, with D possibly matching TRBD1 (6 bases). The CDR3 length is 14 residues. Germline loops: CDR1 GTSNPN, CDR2 SVGIG (reference sequence). Trimming shortened V by 3 bases and J by 5 bases, and 16 bases separated the two germline ends. The CDR3 reads CAWSQVRDMYGYTF. For the CDR3, the DNA is TGTGCCTGGAGCCAGGTCAGGGACATGTATGGCTACACCTTC.

The chain is built from TRBV5-6 and TRBJ2-7; TRBD1 matches 8 bases. Per the germline V gene, CDR1 is SGHDT and CDR2 is YYEEEE. The CDR3 has 14 residues. Trimming removed 1 base from V and 7 bases from J; junction bases left unmatched: 7. The CDR3 DNA is TGTGCCAGCAGCTTGAGGCAGGGGGCAGGTGAGCAGTACGTC. Its protein product is CASSLRQGAGEQYV.

The rearrangement joins TRBV11-3 to TRBJ2-1; no firm D call. Deletions cut 3 bases from V and 9 bases from J, with 12 bases between. CDR1 SGHNT and CDR2 YENEEA come from the germline V gene. The CDR3 loop spans 13 amino acids. The CDR3 region has the DNA TGTGCCAGCAGCTTTAGCCCCTCGGCTGAGCAGTTCTTC. Encoded protein: CASSFSPSAEQFF.

This chain links TRBV28 with TRBJ1-5, with 7 positions matching TRBD1. V gave up 4 bases and J gave up 1 base; unmatched junction bases: 7. CDR1 MDHEN and CDR2 SYDVKM come from the germline V gene. This CDR3 region has 16 residues. The CDR3 spells CASSSRTGRSNQPQHF. In DNA form, the CDR3 reads TGTGCCAGCAGTTCACGGACAGGAAGAAGCAATCAGCCCCAGCATTTT.

The V gene is TRBV19, the J gene TRBJ1-2, with 7 nucleotides matching TRBD1. After removal of 10 bases from V and 6 bases from J, the junction contained 8 bases not matched to a gene. Per the germline V gene, CDR1 is LNHDA and CDR2 is SQIVND (reference sequence). CDR3 length: 12 residues. The CDR3 region is CATLQGPDGYTF. CDR3 coding DNA: TGTGCCACCTTACAGGGGCCCGATGGCTACACCTTC.

V gene TRBV5-1 combines with J gene TRBJ2-7; 8 nucleotides align to TRBD1. Germline trimming cut 3 bases from V and 3 bases from J; bases unmatched to any gene: 5. The CDR3 loop spans 14 amino acids. CDR1 and CDR2 from the germline V gene are SGHRS and YFSETQ. CDR3 in amino acids: CASSSTGGIYEQYF. CDR3 DNA: TGCGCCAGCAGCTCAACAGGGGGTATCTACGAGCAGTACTTC. Supplemented by reference TRBV5-1 and TRBJ2-7, the full variable domain reads KAGVTQTPRYLIKTRGQQVTLSCSPISGHRSVSWYQQTPGQGLQFLFEYFSETQRNKGNFPGRFSGRQFSNSRSEMNVSTLELGDSALYLCASSSTGGIYEQYFGPGTRLTVT.

This chain joins TRBV18 and TRBJ2-5, with a tentative D call TRBD2 (6 bases). This CDR3 is built from 14 residues. Germline CDR1 KGHSH, CDR2 LQKENI. Trimming shortened V by 4 bases and J by 3 bases, and 12 bases separated the two germline ends. The CDR3 sequence is CASSHTGVEETQYF. Here the CDR3 DNA reads TGTGCCAGCTCACACACGGGGGTGGAAGAGACCCAGTACTTC.